This TCR beta chain was captured by sequencing in a study of T-cell memory formation after mild COVID-19. This CDR3 region has 17 residues. Germline V lookup: CDR1 SEHNR, CDR2 FQNEAQ (reference sequence). The V end was cut by 5 bases, the J end by 0 bases, with 17 bases between. TCRdb independently ran MiXCR on the 5' RACE reads; one entry per CDR3 protein. The sample includes about 90,000 distinct CDR3 sequences, less than 15% seen only once; the top ten take approximately 40%. The J gene is TRBJ2-1, the V gene TRBV7-9; D is unclear. Sequencing was carried out using PBMCs or a T cell subset sorted from them (not recorded which). The TCR originated in a man aged 18 to 30 who had mild COVID-19 (a few samples of this study predate the infection). Cell type and time point are not known. CDR3 protein: CASSPKRWESSYNEQFF. The CDR3 nucleotides are TGTGCCAGCAGCCCAAAGAGGTGGGAAAGCTCCTACAATGAGCAGTTCTTC.